The clone carrying this TCR beta chain was found once. The sequencing template was cDNA reverse transcribed from extracted RNA. Sequencing used immunoSEQ multiplex PCR; TCRdb keeps in-frame clones, though not all of them. The sample includes fewer than 200,000 clones, around three fifths of them seen just once. The investigators collected lesional scalp punch biopsies and peripheral blood from alopecia areata patients. Looked up from germline, CDR1 is SGHRS and CDR2 is YFSETQ. V dropped 2 bases and J dropped 5 bases, with 14 bases sitting between them. This CDR3 contains 15 residues. This entry comes from a study of CD8+ T cells in alopecia areata. Study details: The drug, oral tofacitinib, was given to treated patients at 5 to 10 mg twice daily. People stayed on tofacitinib for 6 to 18 months, then stopped the drug for 6 months.

V usage is TRBV5-1 and J usage is TRBJ2-1; perhaps TRBD2 as D (5 bases). The source is a human donor with alopecia areata. This specimen consisted of CD4+ T cells sorted from blood, obtained at week 0. The CDR3 DNA is TGCGCCAGCAGCTTCGGACTGCTAAGGGACAATGAGCAGTTCTTC. It yields the protein CASSFGLLRDNEQFF.